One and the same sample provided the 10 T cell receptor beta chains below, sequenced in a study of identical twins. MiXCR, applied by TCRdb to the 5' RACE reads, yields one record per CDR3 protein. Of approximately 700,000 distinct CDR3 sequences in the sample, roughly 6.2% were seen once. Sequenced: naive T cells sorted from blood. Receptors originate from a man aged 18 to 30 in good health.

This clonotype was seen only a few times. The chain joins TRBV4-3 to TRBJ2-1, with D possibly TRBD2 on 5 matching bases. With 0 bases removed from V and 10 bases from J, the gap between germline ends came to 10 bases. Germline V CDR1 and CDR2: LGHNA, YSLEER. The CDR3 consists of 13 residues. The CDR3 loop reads CASSQEVPGEQFF. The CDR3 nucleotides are TGCGCCAGCAGCCAAGAGGTTCCGGGGGAGCAGTTCTTC.

DNA for the CDR3: TGTGCCAGCAGCTTAGGGTTCAGGGGAGCAGATACGCAGTATTTT. Its protein is CASSLGFRGADTQYF. V usage is TRBV7-8 and J usage is TRBJ2-3; D is possibly TRBD1 (6 bases). The germline gives CDR1 SGHVS, CDR2 FQNEAQ. The germline V and J ends were trimmed by 1 base and 4 bases, with 12 bases remaining between them. The CDR3 length is 15 residues.

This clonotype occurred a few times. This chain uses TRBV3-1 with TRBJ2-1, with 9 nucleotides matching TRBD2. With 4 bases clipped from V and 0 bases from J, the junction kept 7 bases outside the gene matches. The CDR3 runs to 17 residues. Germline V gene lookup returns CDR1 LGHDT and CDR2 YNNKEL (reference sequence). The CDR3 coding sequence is TGTGCCAGCAGCCCTCTAGCGGGGTCGAGCTCCTACAATGAGCAGTTCTTC. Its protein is CASSPLAGSSSYNEQFF.

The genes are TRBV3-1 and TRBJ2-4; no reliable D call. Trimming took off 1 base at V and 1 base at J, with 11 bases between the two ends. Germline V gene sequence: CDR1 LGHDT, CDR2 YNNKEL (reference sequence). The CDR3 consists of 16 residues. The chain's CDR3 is CASSQVGVLAKNIQYF. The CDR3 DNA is TGTGCCAGCAGCCAAGTCGGAGTGTTGGCCAAAAACATTCAGTACTTC.

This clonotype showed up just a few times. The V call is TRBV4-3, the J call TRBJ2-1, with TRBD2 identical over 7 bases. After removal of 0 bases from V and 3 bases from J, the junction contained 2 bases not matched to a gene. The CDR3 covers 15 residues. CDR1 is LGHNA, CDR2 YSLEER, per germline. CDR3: CASSQDSGYYNEQFF. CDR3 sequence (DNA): TGCGCCAGCAGCCAAGATAGCGGGTACTACAATGAGCAGTTCTTC.

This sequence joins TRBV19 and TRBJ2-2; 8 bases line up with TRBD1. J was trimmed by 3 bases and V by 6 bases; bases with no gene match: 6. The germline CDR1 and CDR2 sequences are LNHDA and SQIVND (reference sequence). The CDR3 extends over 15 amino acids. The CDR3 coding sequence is TGTGCCAGTAGCCCGGGACAGGTATACACCGGGGAGCTGTTTTTT. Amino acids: CASSPGQVYTGELFF.

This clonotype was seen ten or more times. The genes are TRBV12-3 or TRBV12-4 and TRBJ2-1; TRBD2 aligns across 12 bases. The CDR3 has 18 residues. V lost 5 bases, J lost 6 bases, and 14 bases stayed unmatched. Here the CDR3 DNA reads TGTGCCAGCAGTCCTCTCCCCAAGACTAGCGGGAGCCCCAATGAGCAGTTCTTC. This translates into CASSPLPKTSGSPNEQFF.

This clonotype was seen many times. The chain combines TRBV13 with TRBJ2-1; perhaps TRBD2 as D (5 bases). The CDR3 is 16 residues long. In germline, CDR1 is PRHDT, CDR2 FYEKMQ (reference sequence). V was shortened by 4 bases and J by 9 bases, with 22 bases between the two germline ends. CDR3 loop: CASSSSPSTSGREQFF. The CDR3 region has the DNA TGTGCCAGCAGCTCTAGCCCCTCAACTAGTGGACGTGAGCAGTTCTTC.

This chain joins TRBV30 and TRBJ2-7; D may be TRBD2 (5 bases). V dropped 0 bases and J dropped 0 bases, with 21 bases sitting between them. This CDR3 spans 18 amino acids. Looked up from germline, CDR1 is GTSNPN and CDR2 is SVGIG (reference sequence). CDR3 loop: CAWSVLKEVPSVSYEQYF. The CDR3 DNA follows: TGTGCCTGGAGTGTACTTAAGGAGGTACCGTCTGTCTCCTACGAGCAGTACTTC.

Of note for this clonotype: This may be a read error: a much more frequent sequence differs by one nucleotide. The CDR3 bases are TGCAGTGCCTATCGGGGCGTGAGGCCCGATACGCAGTATTTT. Encoded protein: CSAYRGVRPDTQYF. This rearrangement joins TRBV20-1 to TRBJ2-3; either TRBD1 or TRBD2 may supply D (5 bases each). Trimming stripped 6 bases from V and 6 bases from J, with 19 bases between. The CDR3 spans 14 residues. Germline CDR1 DFQATT, CDR2 SNEGSKA (reference sequence).